A single sample is the source of the 17 T cell receptor beta chains below, sequenced in a study of T cells in Graves' hyperthyroidism and ophthalmopathy. TCR beta CDR3 sequences were amplified from RNA transcripts. The HTBI primer set served for first-round RT-PCR of the TCR CDR3. A single record per CDR3 protein comes from TCRdb applying MiXCR to the multiplex PCR reads. Of 500,000 or so distinct CDR3 sequences detected, roughly 15% appear once; the ten largest clones hold 15% to 20%. The source material was blood. These receptors originate from a woman under 30 with Graves' ophthalmopathy.

The chain links TRBV9 to TRBJ1-4; 9 bases agree with TRBD1. The ends lost 0 bases at V and 3 bases at J; junction bases unmatched: 6. The CDR3 runs to 17 residues. The germline V gene encodes CDR1 SGDLS and CDR2 YYNGEE. CDR3 amino acids: CASSVGRTGVANEKLFF. CDR3 coding DNA: TGTGCCAGCAGCGTAGGCAGGACAGGGGTGGCTAATGAAAAACTGTTTTTT.

This clonotype turned up a few times. This chain uses TRBV15 with TRBJ1-2, with a possible D match to TRBD1 (6 bases). Germline V gives CDR1 LNHNV, CDR2 YYDKDF (reference sequence). The CDR3 totals 13 residues. V was trimmed by 6 bases and J by 4 bases, leaving 12 bases between them. DNA for the CDR3: TGTGCCACCAGTACGGGACACTCCTATGGCTACACCTTC. This encodes CATSTGHSYGYTF.

This clonotype was seen ten or more times. The chain employs TRBV7-2 and TRBJ1-5; D is possibly TRBD1 (6 bases). Germline V lookup: CDR1 SGHTA, CDR2 FQGNSA. V was clipped by 4 bases and J by 1 base, with 11 bases between them. The CDR3 length is 15 residues. The CDR3 region has the DNA TGTGCCAGCAGCTCGGGGACACTCAGCAATCAGCCCCAGCATTTT. The encoded protein is CASSSGTLSNQPQHF.

The chain links TRBV7-2 to TRBJ2-5; 8 nucleotides agree with TRBD1. This CDR3 region has 17 residues. V gave up 0 bases and J gave up 5 bases; unmatched junction bases: 11. The germline gives CDR1 SGHTA, CDR2 FQGNSA. CDR3 sequence reads: CASSLAWTGNLLETQYF. CDR3 bases: TGTGCCAGCAGCTTAGCCTGGACAGGGAACTTGTTGGAGACCCAGTACTTC. The complete variable domain, with remaining parts taken from reference TRBV7-2 and TRBJ2-5, reads GAGVSQSPSNKVTEKGKDVELRCDPISGHTALYWYRQSLGQGLEFLIYFQGNSAPDKSGLPSDRFSAERTGGSVSTLTIQRTQQEDSAVYLCASSLAWTGNLLETQYFGPGTRLLVL.

This clonotype has more than one count but fewer than ten. The V and J genes are TRBV27 and TRBJ2-2, with 7 bases matching TRBD2. The V segment lost 5 bases and the J segment 4 bases; nucleotides outside the gene matches: 10. The CDR3 extends over 16 amino acids. Germline V lookup: CDR1 MNHEY, CDR2 SMNVEV (reference sequence). CDR3 loop: CASSPRGGRFTGELFF. CDR3 bases: TGTGCCAGCAGTCCCCGCGGGGGAAGGTTCACCGGGGAGCTGTTTTTT.

This clonotype was counted many times. V is TRBV28 and J is TRBJ1-1; tentatively, D is TRBD1 (6 bases). V gave up 7 bases and J gave up 1 base, with 16 bases separating them. Germline CDR1 is MDHEN and CDR2 is SYDVKM. The CDR3 has 15 amino acids. Here the CDR3 reads CASKSGGTWNTEAFF. In DNA, the CDR3 is TGTGCCAGCAAGAGTGGGGGGACATGGAACACTGAAGCTTTCTTT.

This clonotype was counted only a few times. A much larger clone lies a single base off, so this may be a read error. CDR3 DNA sequence: TGTGCCAGCAGCTTATCCGGAGGGAGGGATCAGCCCCAGCATTTT. It is translated as CASSLSGGRDQPQHF. The rearrangement uses TRBV11-2 and TRBJ1-5; D unresolved. Germline V gene data show CDR1 as SGHAT and CDR2 as FQNNGV. The CDR3 sequence is 15 residues long. V lost 2 bases to trimming and J lost 5 bases, with 13 bases between them.

The chain couples TRBV4-3 to TRBJ2-1; maybe TRBD2 (6 bases). V was pared by 2 bases and J by 7 bases, with 15 bases between. CDR1 and CDR2 (germline): LGHNA, YSLEER. This CDR3 is built from 15 residues. CDR3 loop: CASSQRDWGINEQFF. DNA for the CDR3: TGCGCCAGCAGCCAACGGGACTGGGGGATTAATGAGCAGTTCTTC.

This clonotype was seen at least ten times. The rearrangement links TRBV12-3 or TRBV12-4 to TRBJ1-1; perhaps TRBD1 as D (6 bases). Trimming removed 7 bases from V and 7 bases from J, with 19 bases in between. The CDR3 totals 14 residues. CDR3 protein: CASNTVGGLVEAFF. In DNA form, the CDR3 reads TGTGCCAGCAACACTGTTGGGGGGCTAGTTGAAGCTTTCTTT.

The genes are TRBV6-2 or TRBV6-3 and TRBJ2-2; possibly TRBD1 for D (5 bases). The V end lost 6 bases, the J end lost 4 bases, and 15 bases lay between the germline ends. The germline CDR1 and CDR2 sequences are MNHEY and SVGEGT. CDR3 length: 15 amino acids. The CDR3 bases are TGTGCCAGCAGCCCCGCAGGGTTTAGCACCGGGGAGCTGTTTTTT. Protein sequence: CASSPAGFSTGELFF.

In its sample, this clonotype was seen a few times. This chain connects TRBV3-1 to TRBJ1-2, with D possibly matching TRBD1 (5 bases). V was clipped by 4 bases and J by 4 bases, with 13 bases between them. Germline loops: CDR1 LGHDT, CDR2 YNNKEL (reference sequence). The length of the CDR3 is 14 residues. CDR3 residues: CASSPSGGPYGYTF. The DNA for the CDR3 is TGTGCCAGCAGCCCAAGTGGGGGACCCTATGGCTACACCTTC. The whole variable domain, filled in from reference TRBV3-1 and TRBJ1-2, reads DTAVSQTPKYLVTQMGNDKSIKCEQNLGHDTMYWYKQDSKKFLKIMFSYNNKELIINETVPNRFSPKSPDKAHLNLHINSLELGDSAVYFCASSPSGGPYGYTFGSGTRLTVV.

This clonotype was recorded many times. V gene TRBV7-9 combines with J gene TRBJ2-1; 8 bases map to TRBD1. The CDR3 is 16 residues long. CDR1 is SEHNR and CDR2 is FQNEAQ in the germline V gene (reference sequence). V lost 5 bases to trimming and J lost 1 base; unmatched junction nucleotides: 7. The CDR3 nucleotides are TGTGCCAGCAGCCCAGATACAGGGGGTTCCTACAATGAGCAGTTCTTC. Translated, it gives CASSPDTGGSYNEQFF. Full variable domain (missing parts from reference TRBV7-9 and TRBJ2-1): DTGVSQNPRHKITKRGQNVTFRCDPISEHNRLYWYRQTLGQGPEFLTYFQNEAQLEKSRLLSDRFSAERPKGSFSTLEIQRTEQGDSAMYLCASSPDTGGSYNEQFFGPGTRLTVL.

This clonotype was observed many times. The rearrangement uses TRBV6-1 and TRBJ1-1; tentatively, D is TRBD1 (6 bases). The CDR3 runs 15 residues. Deletions cut 1 base from V and 1 base from J, with 10 bases between. CDR1 and CDR2 (germline): MNHNS, SASEGT. CDR3 amino acids: CASSEEGGANTEAFF. The CDR3 DNA is TGTGCCAGCAGTGAAGAGGGGGGGGCGAACACTGAAGCTTTCTTT.

This clonotype was counted a few times. J is TRBJ2-5 and V is TRBV29-1; 10 bases map to TRBD2. The trim removed 4 bases at V and 1 base at J, leaving 6 bases unmatched. Germline CDR1 is SQVTM and CDR2 is ANQGSEA. This CDR3 region has 15 residues. CDR3 nucleotide sequence: TGCAGCGTTGGTTCTAGCGGGAGAGGCCAAGAGACCCAGTACTTC. Its translation is CSVGSSGRGQETQYF. Full variable domain (rest looked up from reference TRBV29-1 and TRBJ2-5): SAVISQKPSRDICQRGTSLTIQCQVDSQVTMMFWYRQQPGQSLTLIATANQGSEATYESGFVIDKFPISRPNLTFSTLTVSNMSPEDSSIYLCSVGSSGRGQETQYFGPGTRLLVL.

The sample holds many counts of this clonotype. This chain links TRBV11-3 with TRBJ1-4; tentatively, D is TRBD1 (5 bases). With 5 bases removed from V and 10 bases from J, the gap between germline ends came to 17 bases. Germline V CDR1 and CDR2: SGHNT, YENEEA. This CDR3 has 14 residues. The CDR3 is CASSTGLTRGKLFF. The CDR3 DNA follows: TGTGCCAGCAGCACGGGACTGACGAGGGGAAAACTGTTTTTT. The variable domain in full, completed from reference TRBV11-3 and TRBJ1-4, reads EAGVVQSPRYKIIEKKQPVAFWCNPISGHNTLYWYLQNLGQGPELLIRYENEEAVDDSQLPKDRFSAERLKGVDSTLKIQPAELGDSAVYLCASSTGLTRGKLFFGSGTQLSVL.

J is TRBJ1-2 and V is TRBV5-4, with a possible D match to TRBD1 (6 bases). The V end was cut by 2 bases, the J end by 8 bases, with 13 bases between. There are 13 residues in the CDR3. From germline, CDR1 is SGHNT and CDR2 YYREEE (reference sequence). The CDR3: CASSLPRGRGYTF. Here the CDR3 DNA reads TGTGCCAGCAGCTTACCGAGGGGGAGAGGCTACACCTTC. Filled out from reference TRBV5-4 and TRBJ1-2, the complete variable domain reads ETGVTQSPTHLIKTRGQQVTLRCSSQSGHNTVSWYQQALGQGPQFIFQYYREEENGRGNFPPRFSGLQFPNYSSELNVNALELDDSALYLCASSLPRGRGYTFGSGTRLTVV.

This clonotype was recorded many times. The chain links TRBV7-8 to TRBJ2-3; D is unclear. Trimming left V 5 bases short and J 0 bases short, with 12 bases between. This CDR3 comprises 15 residues. Germline V gene sequence: CDR1 SGHVS, CDR2 FQNEAQ. CDR3 sequence (DNA): TGTGCCAGCAGCGACACCTTCGGTAGCACAGATACGCAGTATTTT. It yields the protein CASSDTFGSTDTQYF.